This record looks at one T cell receptor beta chain sequence and its context. The antigen is unknown. The data are from a study of cytomegalovirus exposure and HLA in healthy donors. Study-wide findings and caveats: The authors later linked a missense DCLRE1C variant to TCR beta V- and J-gene trimming.

CDR3 size: 16 residues. Germline V gene lookup returns CDR1 SGHTA and CDR2 FQGTGA. Trimming removed 5 bases at V and 5 bases at J, with 16 bases between. Researchers ran the PCR with 60 Vbeta and 13 Jbeta primers. Some clones are missing from TCRdb's copy, which holds only in-frame ones; the method was immunoSEQ multiplex PCR. The table shows some 150,000 clones, with more than 80% occurring only once. This rearrangement joins TRBV7-3 to TRBJ1-6; no clear D gene. The sequence derives from a woman in her twenties or thirties in good health and CMV-seropositive. Sequenced material: PBMCs. The DNA for the CDR3 is TGTGCCAGCAGCCTCGACTCCAACCGGCATAATTCACCCCTCCACTTT. Protein product: CASSLDSNRHNSPLHF. Looking up the rest from reference TRBV7-3 and TRBJ1-6 gives the full variable domain: GAGVSQTPSNKVTEKGKYVELRCDPISGHTALYWYRQSLGQGPEFLIYFQGTGAADDSGLPNDRFFAVRPEGSVSTLKIQRTERGDSAVYLCASSLDSNRHNSPLHFGNGTRLTVT.